This T cell receptor (beta chain) was captured in a study of cytomegalovirus exposure and HLA in healthy donors. As for the study in general: Of more than 350 genotyped donors, approximately 80% clustered with self-reported Caucasian donors.

Study conclusions and caveats: The study designated about 180 TCR beta chains cytomegalovirus-associated.

There are 16 residues in the CDR3. Trimming pared 0 bases from V and 4 bases from J, leaving 16 bases between. Germline CDR1 reads SGHRS; CDR2 reads YFSETQ. For this clone: Its specificity is not known.

The PCR had 60 Vbeta and 13 Jbeta primers. Sequencing used immunoSEQ multiplex PCR; TCRdb keeps in-frame clones, though not all of them. The sample lists 200,000 or so clones, roughly 84% occurring once. Material for sequencing was PBMCs. The receptor's source is a boy younger than 18 in good health and CMV-seronegative. The chain joins TRBV5-1 to TRBJ1-2; maybe TRBD1 (6 bases). The DNA of the CDR3 is TGCGCCAGCAGCTTGGCCTCGGGGGGCTATTTCTATGGCTACACCTTC. Encoded protein: CASSLASGGYFYGYTF.